A single sample gave rise to the 20 T cell receptor beta chains below, sequenced in a study of T cells in women clearing cervical HPV infection. TCRdb's table, derived via immunoSEQ multiplex PCR, lists solely in-frame clones and lacks some. The sample has over 35,000 clones. The specimen was blood buffy coat. All receptors come from a woman aged 18 to 75 with a cervical HPV16 infection that either progressed to CIN3+ or cleared (not recorded which).

Regarding this clone: The missing CDR3 end, 3 residues past where the read stops, is filled in from the germline J gene. The chain joins TRBV7-3 to TRBJ2-2; D might be TRBD2 (5 bases). CDR3 length equals 15 residues. From germline, CDR1 is SGHTA and CDR2 FQGTGA. The V end was cut by 5 bases, the J end by 1 base, with 11 bases between. CDR3 sequence: CASSAGLMNTGELFF. The sequenced part of the CDR3 DNA is TGTGCCAGCAGCGCTGGACTTATGAACACCGGGGAG.

With regard to this clone: The sequenced fragment ends 3 residues before the CDR3 boundary, so the rest is inferred from the germline J gene. The chain recombines TRBV10-3 with TRBJ2-3, with 11 bases aligning to TRBD2. V was pared by 6 bases and J by 6 bases, with 11 bases of the junction left unmatched. This CDR3 is built from 16 residues. Germline lookup yields CDR1 ENHRY and CDR2 SYGVKD. CDR3 sequence: CAIRKITSGGMDTQYF. The sequenced CDR3 bases are TGTGCCATCAGGAAAATTACTAGCGGGGGAATGGATACG.

Of note for this clone: An end of the junction differs from the germline gene, which may be a read error. The sequence runs out 3 residues before the end of the CDR3; the remainder is reconstructed from the germline J gene. This same CDR3 is encoded by further DNA sequences in the sample. The chain employs TRBV6-1 and TRBJ1-3; D gene unclear. The CDR3 covers 19 residues. Per the germline V gene, CDR1 is MNHNS and CDR2 is SASEGT. CDR3 DNA (partial): TGTGCCAGCAGTGAATCCCCCCGACTCCGAATTACCTCTGGAAACACG. Residues: CASSESPRLRITSGNT. The entire CDR3 sequence reads CASSESPRLRITSGNTIYF.

A word on this clone: The read ends 3 residues shy of where the CDR3 ends; the end is completed using the germline J gene. The chain recombines TRBV7-2 with TRBJ1-1; no clear D gene. CDR1 is SGHTA, CDR2 FQGNSA, per germline. Trimming took 5 bases from V and 3 from J, leaving 10 bases between them. The CDR3 spans 13 residues. CDR3 DNA (partial): TGTGCCAGCAGCCCTAGACGGCACACTGAA. As protein: CASSPRRHTE. The whole CDR3 reads CASSPRRHTEAFF.

Partial CDR3 DNA: TGCGCCAGCAGCTTGGGGGACACCTCCTACGAG. Protein product: CASSLGDTSYE. From start to end, the CDR3 is CASSLGDTSYEQYF. The chain couples TRBV5-1 to TRBJ2-7; possibly TRBD1 for D (6 bases). With the read ending 3 residues before the CDR3 end, the germline J gene is used to fill in that end. Germline V gene data show CDR1 as SGHRS and CDR2 as YFSETQ. Trimming took 0 bases from V and 0 from J, leaving 7 bases between them. This CDR3 region has 14 residues.

In regard to this clone: Read sequence stops 3 residues before the CDR3 end, and the germline J gene provides the missing end. The chain has TRBV29-1 and TRBJ2-1, with 8 bases matching TRBD2. Unmatched junction bases numbered 19, after V lost 6 bases and J lost 9 bases. Germline CDR1 and CDR2: SQVTM and ANQGSEA. The CDR3 length is 16 residues. The DNA read from the CDR3 is TGCAGCGTCCTACCATATAGCGGGGAGCAGGACAGTGAG. This codes for CSVLPYSGEQDSE. In full, the CDR3 reads CSVLPYSGEQDSEQFF.

Of note for this clone: The read ends 3 residues before the CDR3 terminus; that terminus is restored from the germline J gene. The rearrangement uses TRBV7-9 and TRBJ2-7, with 14 nucleotides matching TRBD2. The CDR3 is 15 amino acids. Germline V gene sequence: CDR1 SEHNR, CDR2 FQNEAQ (reference sequence). The J segment lost 4 bases and the V segment lost 3 bases, leaving 2 bases of the junction unmatched. CDR3 sequence: CASSLTSGGAYEQYF. CDR3 DNA, as far as it was read: TGTGCCAGCAGCTTGACTAGCGGGGGGGCTTACGAG.

The CDR3 bases that were read are TGCAGCGTTCGCCCAAGCTATGAG. It is translated as CSVRPSYE. From start to end, the CDR3 is CSVRPSYEQFF. This chain connects TRBV29-1 to TRBJ2-1; D gene unclear. The sequence runs out 3 residues before the end of the CDR3; the remainder is reconstructed from the germline J gene. V dropped 5 bases and J dropped 8 bases, with 10 bases sitting between them. Germline V gene sequence: CDR1 SQVTM, CDR2 ANQGSEA. The CDR3 contains 11 residues.

On this clone itself: The CDR3 goes on 3 residues after the read ends, and that part is filled in from the germline J gene. The V call is TRBV29-1, the J call TRBJ2-2; tentative D call: TRBD1 (6 bases). This CDR3 spans 13 amino acids. The V and J ends lost 5 bases and 7 bases respectively, with 14 bases between them. Germline V lookup: CDR1 SQVTM, CDR2 ANQGSEA. CDR3 DNA (partial): TGCAGCGTTCAACTACAGGGTCACGGGGAG. Amino acid sequence: CSVQLQGHGE. The whole CDR3 reads CSVQLQGHGELFF.

Regarding this clone: The missing CDR3 end, 3 residues past where the read stops, is filled in from the germline J gene. This chain uses TRBV7-8 with TRBJ1-6; D is undetermined. CDR1 and CDR2 from the germline V gene are SGHVS and FQNEAQ. V was cut by 4 bases and J by 11 bases, with 9 bases left in between. The length of the CDR3 is 12 residues. The CDR3 region is CASSSITAPLHF. The covered CDR3 bases are TGTGCCAGCAGCTCGATCACGGCACCC. The whole variable domain, remainder taken from reference TRBV7-8 and TRBJ1-6, is GAGVSQSPRYKVAKRGQDVALRCDPISGHVSLFWYQQALGQGPEFLTYFQNEAQLDKSGLPSDRFFAERPEGSVSTLKIQRTQQEDSAVYLCASSSITAPLHFGNGTRLTVT.

On this clone: The read stops 3 residues short of the end of the CDR3; the missing end is completed from the germline J gene. The genes are TRBV10-3 and TRBJ2-3; possible D gene TRBD2, 7 bases. Trimming removed 0 bases from V and 4 bases from J, with 14 bases in between. Germline V gene lookup returns CDR1 ENHRY and CDR2 SYGVKD. The CDR3 is made up of 16 amino acids. The sequenced CDR3 bases are TGTGCCATCAGTGAGTCTCGGGGGGCGCTCGCAGATACG. Protein sequence: CAISESRGALADT. The whole CDR3 is CAISESRGALADTQYF.

In regard to this clone: The CDR3 end lies 3 residues beyond the end of the read and is filled in from the germline J gene. The rearrangement links TRBV5-1 to TRBJ2-3; D is possibly TRBD1 (5 bases). CDR1 SGHRS and CDR2 YFSETQ come from the germline V gene. V was pared by 2 bases and J by 6 bases, with 13 bases between. The length of the CDR3 is 14 residues. CDR3 DNA, as far as it was read: TGCGCCAGCAGCTTTGAAGGGGAAGGGGATACG. It codes for CASSFEGEGDT. The entire CDR3 reads CASSFEGEGDTQYF.

Regarding this clone: The read comes to an end 3 residues before the CDR3 does, leaving the germline J gene to fill in the end. This chain links TRBV29-1 with TRBJ1-2; maybe TRBD1 (5 bases). The V end lost 4 bases, the J end lost 6 bases, and 9 bases lay between the germline ends. The CDR3 consists of 11 residues. CDR1 and CDR2 (germline): SQVTM, ANQGSEA. The CDR3 sequence is CSVAREDGYTF. The sequenced part of the CDR3 DNA is TGCAGCGTTGCCAGGGAGGATGGC.

Concerning this clone: The CDR3 extends 3 residues past the end of the read, so its final part is completed from the germline J gene. The V call is TRBV29-1, the J call TRBJ2-2; 9 nucleotides line up with TRBD2. Germline V gene lookup returns CDR1 SQVTM and CDR2 ANQGSEA. Trimming cost V 6 bases and J 3 bases; bases outside gene matches: 5. This CDR3 region has 14 residues. CDR3 amino acids: CSVGLAYDTGELFF. Incomplete CDR3 DNA: TGCAGCGTCGGACTAGCGTACGACACCGGGGAG.

Regarding this clone: Read coverage stops 3 residues before the CDR3 terminus; the germline J gene supplies the remainder. The chain couples TRBV7-6 to TRBJ2-3, with 10 nucleotides matching TRBD1. With 2 bases clipped from V and 5 bases from J, the junction kept 4 bases outside the gene matches. CDR3 length equals 15 residues. Germline lookup yields CDR1 SGHVS and CDR2 FNYEAQ. The sequenced CDR3 bases are TGTGCCAGCAGCTTAATGGGGACAGGGGTAGATACG. Translated, it gives CASSLMGTGVDT. The whole CDR3 sequence is CASSLMGTGVDTQYF.

Of note for this clone: The read is 3 residues too short to cover the CDR3 end, so that end is filled in from the germline J gene. The chain is built from TRBV5-1 and TRBJ2-3, with D perhaps TRBD2 (6 bases). CDR1 SGHRS and CDR2 YFSETQ come from the germline V gene. The CDR3 covers 18 residues. Trimming stripped 5 bases from V and 1 base from J, with 23 bases between. The sequenced part of the CDR3 DNA is TGCGCCAGCAGTTTGCCTTCCTCATTGGAGGGTGGCACAGATACG. Translation: CASSLPSSLEGGTDT. The CDR3 in full is CASSLPSSLEGGTDTQYF.

Comment on this clone: The CDR3 end is not reached by the read, which stops 3 residues before it; the germline J gene fills it in. The chain recombines TRBV5-4 with TRBJ2-3, with 7 bases aligning to TRBD2. The CDR3 is made up of 13 amino acids. The J segment lost 2 bases and the V segment lost 5 bases, leaving 2 bases of the junction unmatched. The germline V gene encodes CDR1 SGHNT and CDR2 YYREEE (reference sequence). The part of the CDR3 DNA that was read is TGTGCCAGCAGTCGGGGGGTCACAGATACG. Translation: CASSRGVTDT. In full, the CDR3 is CASSRGVTDTQYF.

As concerns this clone: Read sequence stops 3 residues before the CDR3 end, and the germline J gene provides the missing end. This chain joins TRBV7-9 and TRBJ1-1; tentative D call: TRBD1 (5 bases). Per the germline V gene, CDR1 is SEHNR and CDR2 is FQNEAQ (reference sequence). With 1 base removed from V and 6 bases from J, the gap between germline ends came to 9 bases. This CDR3 spans 13 amino acids. The sequenced CDR3 bases are TGTGCCAGCAGCTTAGGGGGGGTTCCTGAA. Translation: CASSLGGVPE. The full CDR3 is CASSLGGVPEAFF.

Worth noting for this clone: The read ends 3 residues shy of where the CDR3 ends; the end is completed using the germline J gene. The chain recombines TRBV19 with TRBJ2-2; D is possibly TRBD2 (6 bases). Germline lookup yields CDR1 LNHDA and CDR2 SQIVND (reference sequence). Between the trimmed V and J ends, which lost 8 bases and 5 bases, there was a span of 9 bases. This CDR3 region has 12 residues. This CDR3 is CASPGETGELFF. Partial CDR3 DNA: TGTGCCAGTCCGGGGGAGACCGGGGAG.

As to this clone: The read ends 3 residues before the CDR3 terminus; that terminus is restored from the germline J gene. The V call is TRBV30, the J call TRBJ2-1, with a possible D match to TRBD2 (5 bases). The CDR3 length is 15 residues. Germline lookup yields CDR1 GTSNPN and CDR2 SVGIG (reference sequence). V was trimmed by 3 bases and J by 1 base, leaving 13 bases between them. CDR3 in amino acids: CAWSSSAGSYNEQFF. The part of the CDR3 DNA that was read is TGTGCCTGGAGCAGTTCGGCGGGTTCCTACAATGAG.